The rows below give T cell receptor beta chains drawn from one sample of a study of T cell changes during pregnancy in multiple sclerosis. The repertoire was sequenced with immunoSEQ multiplex PCR; TCRdb's copy has only in-frame clones and lacks some. The top ten clones hold roughly 1.2% of a sample with around 48,000 clones, 88% of them seen once. The source was CD4+ T cells from peripheral blood mononuclear cells, collected in the second trimester of pregnancy. The receptors come from a female donor with multiple sclerosis, enrolled in a pregnancy study. The CDR3 runs from the conserved cysteine through the conserved F or W. Fields, in order: CDR3 protein, V gene.

cdr3_aa: CATSGRDSIVYEQYF
v_call: TRBV15

cdr3_aa: CASSKGQIYGYTF
v_call: TRBV19

cdr3_aa: CSVSPQGSLNTGELFF
v_call: TRBV29-1

cdr3_aa: CASSLRRGTGYNEQFF
v_call: TRBV13

cdr3_aa: CASSSRTGVNTEAFF
v_call: TRBV5-4

cdr3_aa: CASSQLGGGAAVEKLFF
v_call: TRBV28

cdr3_aa: CASSIAAGEGETQYF
v_call: TRBV19

cdr3_aa: CASSLETSGPLSYNEQFF
v_call: TRBV5-1

cdr3_aa: CASSAVRGRYGYTF
v_call: TRBV28

cdr3_aa: CASSMIGSGVFF
v_call: TRBV19

cdr3_aa: CASSAVTDTQYF
v_call: TRBV7-2

cdr3_aa: CASSLVGAADTEAFF
v_call: TRBV5-1

cdr3_aa: CASARLAGSQETQYF
v_call: TRBV2

cdr3_aa: CASSLGQGPYNEQFF
v_call: TRBV7-9

cdr3_aa: CASSTGLADTQYF
v_call: TRBV19

cdr3_aa: CSASRGNEQFF
v_call: TRBV20-1

cdr3_aa: CASRVFAGPSDEQYF
v_call: TRBV7-3

cdr3_aa: CASSEAGGLEETQYF
v_call: TRBV6-1

cdr3_aa: CASSLAPGEYNEQFF
v_call: TRBV5-4

cdr3_aa: CAWSVGQGGADEKLFF
v_call: TRBV30

cdr3_aa: CASSFSPPDTQYF
v_call: TRBV27

cdr3_aa: CASSQGQLNTGELFF
v_call: TRBV6-6

cdr3_aa: CAWSALAGGAETQYF
v_call: TRBV30